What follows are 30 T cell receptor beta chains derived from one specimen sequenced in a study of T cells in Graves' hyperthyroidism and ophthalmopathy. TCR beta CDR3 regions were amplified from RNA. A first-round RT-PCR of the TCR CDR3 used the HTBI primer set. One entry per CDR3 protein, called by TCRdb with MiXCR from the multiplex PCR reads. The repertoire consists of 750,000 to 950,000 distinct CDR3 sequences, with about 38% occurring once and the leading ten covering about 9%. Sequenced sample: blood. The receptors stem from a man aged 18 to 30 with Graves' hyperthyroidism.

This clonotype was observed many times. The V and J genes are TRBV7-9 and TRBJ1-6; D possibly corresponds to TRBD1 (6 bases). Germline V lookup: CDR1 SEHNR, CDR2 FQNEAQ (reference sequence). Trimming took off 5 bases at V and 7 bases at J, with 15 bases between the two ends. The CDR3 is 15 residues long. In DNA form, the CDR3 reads TGTGCCAGCAGCAGGTGGACAGCTCAGAATTCACCCCTCCACTTT. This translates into CASSRWTAQNSPLHF.

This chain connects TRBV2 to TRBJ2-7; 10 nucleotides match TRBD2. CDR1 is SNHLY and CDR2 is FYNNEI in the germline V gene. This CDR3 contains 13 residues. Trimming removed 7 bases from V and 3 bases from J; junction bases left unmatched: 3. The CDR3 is CASKGTSDYEQYF. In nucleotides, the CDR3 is TGTGCCAGCAAAGGGACTAGCGACTACGAGCAGTACTTC.

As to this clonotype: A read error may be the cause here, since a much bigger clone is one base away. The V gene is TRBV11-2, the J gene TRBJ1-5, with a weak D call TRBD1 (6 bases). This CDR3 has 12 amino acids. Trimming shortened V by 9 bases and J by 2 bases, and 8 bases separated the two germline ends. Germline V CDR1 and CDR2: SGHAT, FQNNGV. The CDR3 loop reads CARAGGNQPQHF. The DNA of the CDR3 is TGTGCCAGGGCAGGGGGCAATCAGCCCCAGCATTTT.

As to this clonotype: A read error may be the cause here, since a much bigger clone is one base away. Here the CDR3 DNA reads TGTGCCAGCAGCTTCCGGGACAGGGGGCTTGGCTACACCTTC. Its protein product is CASSFRDRGLGYTF. The rearrangement uses TRBV7-8 and TRBJ1-2; 12 bases agree with TRBD1. Germline CDR1 and CDR2: SGHVS and FQNEAQ. With V trimmed by 3 bases and J by 7 bases, 3 bases remained unmatched. CDR3 length: 14 amino acids.

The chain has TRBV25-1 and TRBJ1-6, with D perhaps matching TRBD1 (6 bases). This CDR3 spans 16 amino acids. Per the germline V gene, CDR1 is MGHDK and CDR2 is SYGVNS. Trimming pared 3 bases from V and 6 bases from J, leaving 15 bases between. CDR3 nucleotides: TGTGCCAGCAGTGAGGTATCGGGCAGGGGTAATTCACCCCTCCACTTT. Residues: CASSEVSGRGNSPLHF.

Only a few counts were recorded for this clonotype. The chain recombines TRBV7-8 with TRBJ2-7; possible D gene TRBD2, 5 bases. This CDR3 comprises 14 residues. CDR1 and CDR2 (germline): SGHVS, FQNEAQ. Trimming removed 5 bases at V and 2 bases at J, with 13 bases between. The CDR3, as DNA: TGTGCCAGCAGCCTGAAGAGCGGAACCTACGAGCAGTACTTC. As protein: CASSLKSGTYEQYF.

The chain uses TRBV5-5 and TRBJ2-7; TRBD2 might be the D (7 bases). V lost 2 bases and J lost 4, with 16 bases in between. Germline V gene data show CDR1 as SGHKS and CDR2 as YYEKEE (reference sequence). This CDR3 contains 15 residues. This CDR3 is CASSFGTGGTYEQYF. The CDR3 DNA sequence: TGTGCCAGCAGCTTCGGCACGGGGGGCACATACGAGCAGTACTTC.

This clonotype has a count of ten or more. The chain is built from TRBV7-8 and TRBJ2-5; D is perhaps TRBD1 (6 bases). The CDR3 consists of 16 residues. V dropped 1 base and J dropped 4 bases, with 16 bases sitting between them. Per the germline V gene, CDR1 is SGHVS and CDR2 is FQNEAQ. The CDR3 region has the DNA TGTGCCAGCAGCTTAGTAGTAACAGGGATTGTAGAGACCCAGTACTTC. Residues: CASSLVVTGIVETQYF.

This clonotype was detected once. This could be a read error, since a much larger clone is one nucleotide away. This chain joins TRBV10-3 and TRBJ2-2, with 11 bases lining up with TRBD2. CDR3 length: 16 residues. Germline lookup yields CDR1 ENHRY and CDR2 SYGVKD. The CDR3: CAISLLAGANTGEPFF. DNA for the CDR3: TGTGCCATCAGTTTACTAGCGGGAGCTAACACCGGGGAGCCGTTTTTT.

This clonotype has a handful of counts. The CDR3 coding sequence is TGCACCGTTAGACAGGGAACCGAGCAGTACTTC. As protein: CTVRQGTEQYF. The J gene is TRBJ2-7, the V gene TRBV20-1; 7 bases fit TRBD1. CDR1 and CDR2 from the germline V gene are DFQATT and SNEGSKA (reference sequence). The CDR3 totals 11 residues.

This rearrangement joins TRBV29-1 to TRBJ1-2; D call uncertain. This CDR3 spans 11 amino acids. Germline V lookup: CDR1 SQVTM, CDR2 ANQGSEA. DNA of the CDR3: TGCTGCCAGCCCGGGTTCTATGGCTACACCTTC. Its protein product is CCQPGFYGYTF.

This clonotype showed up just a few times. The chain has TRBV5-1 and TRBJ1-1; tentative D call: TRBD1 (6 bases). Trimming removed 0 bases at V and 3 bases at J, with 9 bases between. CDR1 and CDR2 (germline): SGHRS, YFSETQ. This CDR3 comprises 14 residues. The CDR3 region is CASSLGDTDTEAFF. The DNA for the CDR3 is TGCGCCAGCAGCTTGGGGGACACCGACACTGAAGCTTTCTTT. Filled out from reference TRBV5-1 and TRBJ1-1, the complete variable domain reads KAGVTQTPRYLIKTRGQQVTLSCSPISGHRSVSWYQQTPGQGLQFLFEYFSETQRNKGNFPGRFSGRQFSNSRSEMNVSTLELGDSALYLCASSLGDTDTEAFFGQGTRLTVV.

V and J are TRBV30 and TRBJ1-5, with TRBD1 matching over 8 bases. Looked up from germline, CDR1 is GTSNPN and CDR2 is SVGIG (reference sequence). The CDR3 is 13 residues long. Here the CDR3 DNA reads TGTGCTGTCTCCGGGACAGGAGGGCAGCCCCAGCATTTT. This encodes CAVSGTGGQPQHF.

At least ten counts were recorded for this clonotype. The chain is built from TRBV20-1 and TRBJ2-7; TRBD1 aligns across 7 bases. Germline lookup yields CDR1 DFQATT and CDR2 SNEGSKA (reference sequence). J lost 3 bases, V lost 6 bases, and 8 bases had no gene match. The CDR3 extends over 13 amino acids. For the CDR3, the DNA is TGCAGTGCAATGGGACAGCTTGACTACGAGCAGTACTTC. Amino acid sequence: CSAMGQLDYEQYF.

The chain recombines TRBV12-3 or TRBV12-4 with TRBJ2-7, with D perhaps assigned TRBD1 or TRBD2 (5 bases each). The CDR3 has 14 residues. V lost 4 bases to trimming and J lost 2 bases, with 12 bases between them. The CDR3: CASSSRDGTYEQYF. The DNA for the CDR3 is TGTGCCAGCAGTTCCCGGGACGGTACCTACGAGCAGTACTTC.

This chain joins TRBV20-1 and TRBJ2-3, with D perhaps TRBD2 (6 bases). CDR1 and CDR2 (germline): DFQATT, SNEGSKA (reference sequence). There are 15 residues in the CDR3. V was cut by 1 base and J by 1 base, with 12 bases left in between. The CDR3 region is CSARGEWGGTDTQYF. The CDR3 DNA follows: TGCAGTGCTAGAGGGGAATGGGGGGGCACAGATACGCAGTATTTT.

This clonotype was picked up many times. DNA for the CDR3: TGCAGCGTTGAAAGGAATAACGGAGCTTTCTTT. Protein sequence: CSVERNNGAFF. The chain combines TRBV29-1 with TRBJ1-1; no clear D. This CDR3 has 11 residues. Trimming took off 2 bases at V and 10 bases at J, with 11 bases between the two ends. The germline gives CDR1 SQVTM, CDR2 ANQGSEA.

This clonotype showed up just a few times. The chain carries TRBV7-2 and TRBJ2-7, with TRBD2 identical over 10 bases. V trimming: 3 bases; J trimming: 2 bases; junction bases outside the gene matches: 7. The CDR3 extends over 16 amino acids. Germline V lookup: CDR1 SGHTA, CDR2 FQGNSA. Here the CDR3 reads CASSFSGTSETYEQYF. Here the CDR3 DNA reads TGTGCCAGCAGCTTTTCCGGGACTAGCGAGACCTACGAGCAGTACTTC.

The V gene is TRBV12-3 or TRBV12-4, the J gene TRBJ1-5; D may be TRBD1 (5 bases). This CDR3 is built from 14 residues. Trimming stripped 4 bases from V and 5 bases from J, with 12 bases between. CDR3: CASSYGDGYQPQHF. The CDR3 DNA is TGTGCCAGCAGTTACGGGGACGGCTATCAGCCCCAGCATTTT.

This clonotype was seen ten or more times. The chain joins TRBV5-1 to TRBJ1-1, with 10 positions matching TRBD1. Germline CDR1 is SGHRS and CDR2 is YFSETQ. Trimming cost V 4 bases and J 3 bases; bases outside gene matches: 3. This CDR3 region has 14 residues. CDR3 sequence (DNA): TGCGCCAGCAGCCTGGACAGGGGGGACACTGAAGCTTTCTTT. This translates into CASSLDRGDTEAFF. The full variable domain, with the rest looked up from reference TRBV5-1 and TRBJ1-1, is KAGVTQTPRYLIKTRGQQVTLSCSPISGHRSVSWYQQTPGQGLQFLFEYFSETQRNKGNFPGRFSGRQFSNSRSEMNVSTLELGDSALYLCASSLDRGDTEAFFGQGTRLTVV.

The CDR3 sequence: CASSIRQGAPNQPQHF. CDR3 DNA sequence: TGTGCCAGTAGTATTCGACAGGGGGCACCCAATCAGCCCCAGCATTTT. The chain uses TRBV19 and TRBJ1-5; TRBD1 matches 10 bases. In germline, CDR1 is LNHDA, CDR2 SQIVND (reference sequence). Germline trimming cut 3 bases from V and 3 bases from J; bases unmatched to any gene: 5. This CDR3 is built from 16 residues.

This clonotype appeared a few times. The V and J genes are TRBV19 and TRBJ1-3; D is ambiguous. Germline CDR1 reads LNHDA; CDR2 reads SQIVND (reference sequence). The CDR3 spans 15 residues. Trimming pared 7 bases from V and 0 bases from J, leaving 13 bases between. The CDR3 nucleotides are TGTGCCAGTAAGGATCCGGGCTTCTCTGGAAACACCATATATTTT. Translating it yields CASKDPGFSGNTIYF. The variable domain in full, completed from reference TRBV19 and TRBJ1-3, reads DGGITQSPKYLFRKEGQNVTLSCEQNLNHDAMYWYRQDPGQGLRLIYYSQIVNDFQKGDIAEGYSVSREKKESFPLTVTSAQKNPTAFYLCASKDPGFSGNTIYFGEGSWLTVV.

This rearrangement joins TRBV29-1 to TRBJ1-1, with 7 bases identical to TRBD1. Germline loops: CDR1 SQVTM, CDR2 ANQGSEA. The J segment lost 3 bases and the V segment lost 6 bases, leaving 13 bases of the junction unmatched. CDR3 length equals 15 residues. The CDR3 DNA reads TGCAGCGTCCCGGGACAGTTCAACGGGTACACTGAAGCTTTCTTT. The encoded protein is CSVPGQFNGYTEAFF.

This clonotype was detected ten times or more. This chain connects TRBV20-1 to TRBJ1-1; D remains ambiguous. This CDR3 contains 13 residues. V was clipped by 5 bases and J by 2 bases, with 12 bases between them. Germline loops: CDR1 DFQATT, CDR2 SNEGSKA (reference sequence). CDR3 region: CSALEHLNTEAFF. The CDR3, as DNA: TGCAGTGCTCTTGAACACCTTAACACTGAAGCTTTCTTT.

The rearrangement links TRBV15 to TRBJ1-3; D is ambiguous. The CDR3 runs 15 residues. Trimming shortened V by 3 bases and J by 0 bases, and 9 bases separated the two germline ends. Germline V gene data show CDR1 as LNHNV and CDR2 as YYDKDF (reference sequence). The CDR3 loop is CATSSLRGSGNTIYF. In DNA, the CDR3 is TGTGCCACCAGCAGTCTGCGAGGCTCTGGAAACACCATATATTTT.

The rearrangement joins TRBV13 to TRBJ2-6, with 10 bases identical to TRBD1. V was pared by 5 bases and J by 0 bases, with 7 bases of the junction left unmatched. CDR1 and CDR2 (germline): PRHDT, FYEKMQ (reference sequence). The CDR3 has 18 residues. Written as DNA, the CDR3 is TGTGCCAGCAGCCTCGGGACAGGGGACAACTCTGGGGCCAACGTCCTGACTTTC. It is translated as CASSLGTGDNSGANVLTF.

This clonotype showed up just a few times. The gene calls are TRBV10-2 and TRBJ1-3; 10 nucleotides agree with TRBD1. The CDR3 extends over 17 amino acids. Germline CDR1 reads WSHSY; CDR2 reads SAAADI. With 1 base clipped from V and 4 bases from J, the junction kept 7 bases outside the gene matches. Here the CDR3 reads CASSELPGTGAGNTIYF. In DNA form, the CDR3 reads TGCGCCAGCAGTGAGTTGCCCGGGACAGGGGCAGGAAACACCATATATTTT.

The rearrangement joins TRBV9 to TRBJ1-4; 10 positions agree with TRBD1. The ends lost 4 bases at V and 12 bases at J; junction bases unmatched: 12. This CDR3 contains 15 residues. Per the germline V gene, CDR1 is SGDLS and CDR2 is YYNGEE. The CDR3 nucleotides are TGTGCCAGCAGCCCCGTGGGGACAGGGGTTAGAGAACTGTTTTTT. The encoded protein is CASSPVGTGVRELFF.

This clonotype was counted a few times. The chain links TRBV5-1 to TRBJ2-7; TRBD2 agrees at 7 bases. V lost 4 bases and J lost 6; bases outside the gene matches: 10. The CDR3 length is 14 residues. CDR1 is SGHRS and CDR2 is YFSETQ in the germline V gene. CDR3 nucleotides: TGCGCCAGCAGCCCGGATGGGGGAGGGCGCGAGCAGTACTTC. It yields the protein CASSPDGGGREQYF.

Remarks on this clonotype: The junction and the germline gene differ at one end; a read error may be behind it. This CDR3 reads CASSQGSTGGGNTEAFF. CDR3 DNA sequence: TGCGCCAGCAGCCAAGGATCGACAGGGGGCGGAAACACTGAAGCTTTCTTT. V usage is TRBV7-9 and J usage is TRBJ1-1; the match to TRBD1 covers 10 bases. CDR3 length: 17 residues. The germline gives CDR1 SEHNR, CDR2 FQNEAQ (reference sequence).